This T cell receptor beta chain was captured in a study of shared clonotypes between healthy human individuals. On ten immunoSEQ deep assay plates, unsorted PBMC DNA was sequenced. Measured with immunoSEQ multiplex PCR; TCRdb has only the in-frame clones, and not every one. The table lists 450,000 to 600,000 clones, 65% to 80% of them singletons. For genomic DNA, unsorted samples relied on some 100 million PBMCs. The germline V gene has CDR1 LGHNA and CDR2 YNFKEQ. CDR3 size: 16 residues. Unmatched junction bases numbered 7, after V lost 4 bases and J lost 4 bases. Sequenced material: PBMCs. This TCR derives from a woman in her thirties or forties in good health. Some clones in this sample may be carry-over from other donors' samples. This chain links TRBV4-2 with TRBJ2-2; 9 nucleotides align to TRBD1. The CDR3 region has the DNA TGTGCCAGCAGCCCCCGGGACAGGGCGACCACCGGGGAGCTGTTTTTT. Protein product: CASSPRDRATTGELFF.